A few counts support the clone carrying this T cell receptor beta chain. As yet, its antigen is unknown. TCRdb recomputed calls from the 5' RACE reads with MiXCR, one row per CDR3 protein. The sample lists 150,000 or so distinct CDR3 sequences, roughly 15% occurring once. This CDR3 comprises 13 residues. Trimming at V came to 3 bases and at J to 6 bases, leaving 5 bases not matched to a gene. Germline V gene lookup returns CDR1 SQVTM and CDR2 ANQGSEA. The data belong to a study of T-cell memory formation after mild COVID-19. General study results and limits: There was no confirmation that second-wave clones peaking on day 37 were SARS-CoV-2 specific. Later expanders leaned CD4+, whereas day 15 to 85 contracting clones were balanced CD4/CD8.

Sequencing was performed on PBMCs or a T cell subset sorted from them (not recorded which). The rearrangement links TRBV29-1 to TRBJ2-7; TRBD1 matches 10 bases. This clonotype was sampled from an adult woman who had mild COVID-19 (a few samples of this study predate the infection). Cell type and time point are not known. CDR3 bases: TGCAGCGTTGACCTGACAGGGGGCGGCGAGCAGTACTTC. Translation: CSVDLTGGGEQYF.